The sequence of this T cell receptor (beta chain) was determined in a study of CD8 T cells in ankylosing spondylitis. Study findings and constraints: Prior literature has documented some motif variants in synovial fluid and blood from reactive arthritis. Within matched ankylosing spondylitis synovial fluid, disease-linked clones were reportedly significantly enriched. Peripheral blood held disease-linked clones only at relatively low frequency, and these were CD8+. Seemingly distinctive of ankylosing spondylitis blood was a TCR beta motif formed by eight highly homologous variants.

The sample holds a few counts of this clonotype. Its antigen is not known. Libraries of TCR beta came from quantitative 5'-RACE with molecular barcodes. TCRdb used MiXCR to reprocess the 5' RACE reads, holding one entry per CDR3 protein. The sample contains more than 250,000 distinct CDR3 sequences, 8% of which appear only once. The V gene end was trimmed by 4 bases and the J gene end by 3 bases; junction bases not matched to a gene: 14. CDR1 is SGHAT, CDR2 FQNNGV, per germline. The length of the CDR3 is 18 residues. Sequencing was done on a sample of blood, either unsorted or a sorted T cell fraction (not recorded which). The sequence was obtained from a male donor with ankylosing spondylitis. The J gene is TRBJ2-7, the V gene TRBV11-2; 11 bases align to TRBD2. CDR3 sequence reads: CASSWGQSGLAEHYEQYF. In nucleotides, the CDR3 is TGTGCCAGCAGCTGGGGACAATCGGGACTAGCGGAGCACTACGAGCAGTACTTC.